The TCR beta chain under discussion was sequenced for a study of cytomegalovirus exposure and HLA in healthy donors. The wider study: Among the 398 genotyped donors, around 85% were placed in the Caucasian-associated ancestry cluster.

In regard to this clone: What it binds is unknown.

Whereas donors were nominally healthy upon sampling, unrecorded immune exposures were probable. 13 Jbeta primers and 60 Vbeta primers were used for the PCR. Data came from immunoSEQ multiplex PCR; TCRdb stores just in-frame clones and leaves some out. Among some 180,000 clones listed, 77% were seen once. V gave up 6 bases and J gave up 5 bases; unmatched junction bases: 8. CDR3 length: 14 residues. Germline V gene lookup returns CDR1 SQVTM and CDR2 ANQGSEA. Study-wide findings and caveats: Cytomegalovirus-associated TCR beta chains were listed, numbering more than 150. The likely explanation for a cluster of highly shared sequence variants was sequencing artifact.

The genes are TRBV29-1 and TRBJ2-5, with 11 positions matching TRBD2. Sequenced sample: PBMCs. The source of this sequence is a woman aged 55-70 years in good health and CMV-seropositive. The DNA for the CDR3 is TGCAGCGTAGGCCTAGCGGGGGGCGGGGAGACCCAGTACTTC. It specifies CSVGLAGGGETQYF.